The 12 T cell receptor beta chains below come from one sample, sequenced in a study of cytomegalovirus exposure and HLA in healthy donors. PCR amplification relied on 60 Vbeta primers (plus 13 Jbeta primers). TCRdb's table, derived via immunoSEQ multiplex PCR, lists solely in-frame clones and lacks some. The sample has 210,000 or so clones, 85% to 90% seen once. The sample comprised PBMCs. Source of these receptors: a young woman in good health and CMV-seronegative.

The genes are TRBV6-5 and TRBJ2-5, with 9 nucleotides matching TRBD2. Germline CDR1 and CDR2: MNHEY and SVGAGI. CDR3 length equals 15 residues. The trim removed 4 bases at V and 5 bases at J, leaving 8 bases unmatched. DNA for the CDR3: TGTGCCAGCAGTTCCGGAGGCGGGGGGGCCGAGACCCAGTACTTC. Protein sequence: CASSSGGGGAETQYF.

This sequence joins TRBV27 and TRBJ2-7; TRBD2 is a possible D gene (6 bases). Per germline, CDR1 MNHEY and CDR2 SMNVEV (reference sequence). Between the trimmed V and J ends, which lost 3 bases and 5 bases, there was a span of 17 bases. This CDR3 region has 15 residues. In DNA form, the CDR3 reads TGTGCCAGCAGTTTCGGCCCCCGGGGGTCCGACGAGCAGTACTTC. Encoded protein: CASSFGPRGSDEQYF.

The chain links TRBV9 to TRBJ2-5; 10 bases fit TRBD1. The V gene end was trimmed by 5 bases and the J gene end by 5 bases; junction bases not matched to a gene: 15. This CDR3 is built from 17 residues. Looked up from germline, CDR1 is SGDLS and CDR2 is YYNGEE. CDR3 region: CASSRQGALISRETQYF. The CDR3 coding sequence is TGTGCCAGCAGTAGACAGGGGGCCCTTATCTCCCGGGAGACCCAGTACTTC.

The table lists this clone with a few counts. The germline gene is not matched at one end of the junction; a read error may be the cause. The CDR3 region is CASSYSVDAGRNF. The CDR3 DNA reads TGTGCCAGCAGTTACTCGGTGGATGCGGGACGCAACTTT. The chain joins TRBV6-5 to TRBJ1-5; possible D gene TRBD1, 5 bases. CDR3 length: 13 residues. Per germline, CDR1 MNHEY and CDR2 SVGAGI.

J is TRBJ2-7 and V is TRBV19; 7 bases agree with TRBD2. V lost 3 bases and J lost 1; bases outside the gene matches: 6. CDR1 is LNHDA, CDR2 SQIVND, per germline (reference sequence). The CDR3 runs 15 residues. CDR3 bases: TGTGCCAGTAGTATTCCGGGAGGTTCATCCTACGAGCAGTACTTC. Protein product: CASSIPGGSSYEQYF.

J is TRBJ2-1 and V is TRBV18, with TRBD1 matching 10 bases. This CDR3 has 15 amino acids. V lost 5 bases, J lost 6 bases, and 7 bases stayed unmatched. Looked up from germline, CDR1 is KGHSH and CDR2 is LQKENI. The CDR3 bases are TGTGCCAGCTCAGGGGACAGGGGAAAAGTCAATGAGCAGTTCTTC. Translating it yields CASSGDRGKVNEQFF.

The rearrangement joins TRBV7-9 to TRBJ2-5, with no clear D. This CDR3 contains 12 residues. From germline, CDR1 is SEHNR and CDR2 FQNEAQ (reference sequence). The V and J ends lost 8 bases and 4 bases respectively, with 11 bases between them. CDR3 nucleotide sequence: TGTGCCAGCGTAGACCCGGGAGAGACCCAGTACTTC. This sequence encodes CASVDPGETQYF.

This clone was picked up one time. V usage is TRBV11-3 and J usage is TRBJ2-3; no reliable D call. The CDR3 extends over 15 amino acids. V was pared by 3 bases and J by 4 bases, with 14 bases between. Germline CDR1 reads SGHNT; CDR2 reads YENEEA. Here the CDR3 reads CASSFGAVRADTQYF. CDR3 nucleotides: TGTGCCAGCAGCTTCGGAGCCGTCCGGGCAGATACGCAGTATTTT. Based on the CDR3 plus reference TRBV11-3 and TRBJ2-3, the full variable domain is EAGVVQSPRYKIIEKKQPVAFWCNPISGHNTLYWYLQNLGQGPELLIRYENEEAVDDSQLPKDRFSAERLKGVDSTLKIQPAELGDSAVYLCASSFGAVRADTQYFGPGTRLTVL.

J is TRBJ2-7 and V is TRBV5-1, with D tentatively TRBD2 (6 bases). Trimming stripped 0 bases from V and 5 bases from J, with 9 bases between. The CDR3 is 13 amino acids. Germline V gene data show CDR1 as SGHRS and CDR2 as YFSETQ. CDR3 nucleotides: TGCGCCAGCAGCTTGGTGCGGGAACACGAGCAGTACTTC. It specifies CASSLVREHEQYF.

CDR3 nucleotides: TGTGCCAGCAGTTTTAATAGCAATCAGCCCCAGCATTTT. Translation gives CASSFNSNQPQHF. This chain joins TRBV27 and TRBJ1-5; D ambiguous. Germline CDR1 is MNHEY and CDR2 is SMNVEV (reference sequence). This CDR3 is 13 amino acids long. V lost 3 bases, J lost 0 bases, and 3 bases lay in between.

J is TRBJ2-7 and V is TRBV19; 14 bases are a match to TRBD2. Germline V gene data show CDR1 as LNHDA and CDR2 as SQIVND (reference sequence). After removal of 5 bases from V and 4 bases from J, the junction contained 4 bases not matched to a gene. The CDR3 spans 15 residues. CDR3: CASSLTSGRVYEQYF. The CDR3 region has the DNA TGTGCCAGTAGTTTGACTAGCGGGAGGGTATACGAGCAGTACTTC.

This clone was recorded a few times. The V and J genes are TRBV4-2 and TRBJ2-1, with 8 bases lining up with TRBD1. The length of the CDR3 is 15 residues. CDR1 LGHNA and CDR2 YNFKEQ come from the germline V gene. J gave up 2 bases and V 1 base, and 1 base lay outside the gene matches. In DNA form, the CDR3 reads TGTGCCAGCAGCCAAGGGACAGGGCCCTACAATGAGCAGTTCTTC. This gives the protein CASSQGTGPYNEQFF.